Many counts were recorded for the clone carrying this T cell receptor (beta chain). Self-reported history from a screening survey and questionnaire set each donor's cohort. A COVID-19 case was met by exposed participants within 2 weeks before study entry. This entry is derived from a study of blood T cell repertoires in COVID-19. Whole-study context: PBMCs, B-cell-depleted T cells, or T cells were the source of the cDNA or gDNA that made up the material.

In the source study's methods: Estimated nucleated cell counts came from reference gene primer amplification. Measured with immunoSEQ multiplex PCR; TCRdb has only the in-frame clones, and not every one. V, J and clone size are those of that table, while D and trimming were read from the DNA. The sample holds about 210,000 clones; 75% to 90% are singletons and the top ten take roughly 4.5%. Losses at the gene ends were 5 bases for V and 7 bases for J; bases not matched to a gene: 3. Per germline, CDR1 SGHTA and CDR2 FQGTGA. The CDR3 totals 13 residues. The sequence came from a woman under 40 who had been exposed to COVID-19. The sequencing input was PBMCs or T cells enriched from blood (not recorded which). V usage is TRBV7-3 and J usage is TRBJ1-2; 11 nucleotides match TRBD1. CDR3 in DNA: TGTGCCAGCAGCCGGACAGGGGGCTTTGGCTACACCTTC. Its translation is CASSRTGGFGYTF. Full variable domain (outside the CDR3, taken from reference TRBV7-3 and TRBJ1-2): GAGVSQTPSNKVTEKGKYVELRCDPISGHTALYWYRQSLGQGPEFLIYFQGTGAADDSGLPNDRFFAVRPEGSVSTLKIQRTERGDSAVYLCASSRTGGFGYTFGSGTRLTVV.